This T cell receptor (beta chain) was sequenced for a study of post-analysis software for immune sequencing data. Germline V gene lookup returns CDR1 MDHEN and CDR2 SYDVKM. The CDR3 totals 15 residues. Built from TCR beta cDNA, the libraries had unique molecular identifiers in them. TCRdb redid the calling of the PCR reads with MiXCR, one entry per CDR3 protein. This repertoire shows hundreds of thousands of distinct CDR3 sequences, 35% to 45% found once; its top ten account for around 8%. Notes on the study in general: Multiple sclerosis was associated with a significant reduction in normalized Chao1 diversity relative to controls. Patients had higher frequencies than controls of roughly five TRBV segments, including TRBV5-6, TRBV5-1 and TRBV20-1.

As to this clonotype: Its antigen is unidentified. Its ends do not fully match the called genes, so a read error is possible.

Material for sequencing was blood. The TCR comes from a girl aged 2-9 years with multiple sclerosis. The J gene is TRBJ2-7, the V gene TRBV28; perhaps TRBD1 as D (5 bases). CDR3 amino acids: CASSTHGARGETQCF. CDR3 nucleotides: TGTGCCAGCAGTACCCATGGGGCCCGAGGAGAGACCCAGTGCTTC.